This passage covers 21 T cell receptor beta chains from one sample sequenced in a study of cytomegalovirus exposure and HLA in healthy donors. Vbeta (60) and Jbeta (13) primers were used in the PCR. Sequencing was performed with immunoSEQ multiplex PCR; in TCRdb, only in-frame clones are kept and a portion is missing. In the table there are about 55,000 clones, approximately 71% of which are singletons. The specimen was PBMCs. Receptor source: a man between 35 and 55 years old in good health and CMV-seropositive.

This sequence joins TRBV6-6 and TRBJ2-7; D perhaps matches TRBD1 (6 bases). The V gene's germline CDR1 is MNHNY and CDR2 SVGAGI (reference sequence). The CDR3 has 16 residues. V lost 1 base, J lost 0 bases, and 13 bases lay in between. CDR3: CASSYLGQIGSYEQYF. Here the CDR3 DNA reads TGTGCCAGCAGTTACTTAGGACAGATCGGCTCCTACGAGCAGTACTTC.

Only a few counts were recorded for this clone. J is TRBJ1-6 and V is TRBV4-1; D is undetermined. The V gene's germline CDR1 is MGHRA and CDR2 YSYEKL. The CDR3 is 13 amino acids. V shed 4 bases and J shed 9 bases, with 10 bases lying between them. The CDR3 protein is CASSPGGSSPLHF. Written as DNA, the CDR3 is TGCGCCAGCAGCCCCGGCGGGAGTTCACCCCTCCACTTT.

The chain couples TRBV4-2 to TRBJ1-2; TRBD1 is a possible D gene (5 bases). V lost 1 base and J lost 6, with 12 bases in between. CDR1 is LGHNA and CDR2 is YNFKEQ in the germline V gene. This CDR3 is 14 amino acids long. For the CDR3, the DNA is TGTGCCAGCAGCCAAGGCAGGGCCTCTGATGGCTACACCTTC. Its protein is CASSQGRASDGYTF.

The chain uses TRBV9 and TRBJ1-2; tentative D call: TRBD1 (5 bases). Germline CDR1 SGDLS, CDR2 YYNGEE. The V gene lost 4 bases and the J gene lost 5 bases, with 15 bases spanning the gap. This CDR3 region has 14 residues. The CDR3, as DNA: TGTGCCAGCAGCCCCGTCGGGGGACGTTATGGCTACACCTTC. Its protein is CASSPVGGRYGYTF.

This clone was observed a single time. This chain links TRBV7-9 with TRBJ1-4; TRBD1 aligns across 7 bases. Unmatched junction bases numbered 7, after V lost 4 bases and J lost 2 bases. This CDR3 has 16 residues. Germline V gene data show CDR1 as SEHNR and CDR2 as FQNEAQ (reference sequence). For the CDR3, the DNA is TGTGCCAGCAGCTCGTCGACAGGGCCGACTAATGAAAAACTGTTTTTT. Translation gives CASSSSTGPTNEKLFF.

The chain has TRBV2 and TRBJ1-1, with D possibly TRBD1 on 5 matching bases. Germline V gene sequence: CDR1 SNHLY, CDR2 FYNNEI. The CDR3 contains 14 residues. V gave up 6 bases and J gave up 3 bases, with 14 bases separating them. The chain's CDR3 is CASSVSTGDTEAFF. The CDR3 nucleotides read TGTGCCAGCAGCGTTTCCACGGGGGACACTGAAGCTTTCTTT.

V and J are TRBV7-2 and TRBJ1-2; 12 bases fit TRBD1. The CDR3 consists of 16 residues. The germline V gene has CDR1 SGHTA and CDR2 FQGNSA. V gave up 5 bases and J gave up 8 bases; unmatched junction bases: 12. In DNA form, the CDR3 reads TGTGCCAGCAGCCACCCCGGGACAGGGGGCTTCGGCGGCTACACCTTC. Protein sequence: CASSHPGTGGFGGYTF.

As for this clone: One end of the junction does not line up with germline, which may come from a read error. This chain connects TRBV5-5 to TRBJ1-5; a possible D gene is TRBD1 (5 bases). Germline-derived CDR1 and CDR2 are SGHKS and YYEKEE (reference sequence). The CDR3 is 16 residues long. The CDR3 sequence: CASTRNQGAISPSIDF. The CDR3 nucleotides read TGTGCCAGCACTAGAAACCAAGGGGCAATCAGCCCCAGCATCGATTTT.

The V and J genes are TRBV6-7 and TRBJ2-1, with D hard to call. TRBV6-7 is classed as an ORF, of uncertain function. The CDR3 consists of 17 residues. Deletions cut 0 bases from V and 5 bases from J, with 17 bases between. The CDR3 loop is CASSYSVWSPCNNEQFF. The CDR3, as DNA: TGTGCCAGCAGTTACTCGGTCTGGAGCCCCTGCAACAATGAGCAGTTCTTC.

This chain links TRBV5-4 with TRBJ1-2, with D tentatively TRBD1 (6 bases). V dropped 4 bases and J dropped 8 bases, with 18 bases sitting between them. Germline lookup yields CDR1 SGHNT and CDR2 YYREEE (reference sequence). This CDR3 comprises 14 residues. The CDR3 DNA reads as TGTGCCAGCAGCCCCCCTGCGAGGGGGAGCGGCTACACCTTC. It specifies CASSPPARGSGYTF.

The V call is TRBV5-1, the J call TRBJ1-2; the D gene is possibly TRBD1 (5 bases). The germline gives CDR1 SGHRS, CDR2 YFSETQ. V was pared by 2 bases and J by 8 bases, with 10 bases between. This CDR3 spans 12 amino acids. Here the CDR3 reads CASSLQDSGYTF. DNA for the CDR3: TGCGCCAGCAGCTTACAGGATTCGGGCTACACCTTC.

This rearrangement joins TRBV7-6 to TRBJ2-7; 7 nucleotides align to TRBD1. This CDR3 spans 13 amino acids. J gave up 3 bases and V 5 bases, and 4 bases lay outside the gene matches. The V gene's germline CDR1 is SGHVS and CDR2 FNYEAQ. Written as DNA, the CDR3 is TGTGCCAGCAGCCCCGACAGGGACTACGAGCAGTACTTC. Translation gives CASSPDRDYEQYF. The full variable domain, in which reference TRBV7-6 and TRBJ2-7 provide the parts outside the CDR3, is GAGVSQSPRYKVTKRGQDVALRCDPISGHVSLYWYRQALGQGPEFLTYFNYEAQQDKSGLPNDRFSAERPEGSISTLTIQRTEQRDSAMYRCASSPDRDYEQYFGPGTRLTVT.

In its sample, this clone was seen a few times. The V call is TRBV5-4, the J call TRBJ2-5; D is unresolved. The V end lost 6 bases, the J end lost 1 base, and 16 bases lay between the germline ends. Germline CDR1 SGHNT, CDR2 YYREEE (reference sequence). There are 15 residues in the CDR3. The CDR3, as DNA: TGTGCCAGCACCGTTCGCACTGCCGGCCAAGAGACCCAGTACTTC. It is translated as CASTVRTAGQETQYF.

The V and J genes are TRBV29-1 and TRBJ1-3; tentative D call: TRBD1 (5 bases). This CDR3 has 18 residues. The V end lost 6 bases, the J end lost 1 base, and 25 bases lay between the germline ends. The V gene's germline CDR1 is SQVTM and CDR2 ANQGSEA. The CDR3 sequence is CSVTLLGGQDPSGNTIYF. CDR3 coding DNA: TGCAGCGTCACCCTGCTGGGGGGTCAAGACCCATCTGGAAACACCATATATTTT.

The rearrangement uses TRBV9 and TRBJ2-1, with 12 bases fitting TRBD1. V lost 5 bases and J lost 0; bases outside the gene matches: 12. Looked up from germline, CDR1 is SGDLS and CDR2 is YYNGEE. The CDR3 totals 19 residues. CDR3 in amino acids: CASSRRDRGQGSSYNEQFF. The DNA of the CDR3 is TGTGCCAGCAGTCGTCGGGACAGGGGGCAGGGAAGCTCCTACAATGAGCAGTTCTTC.

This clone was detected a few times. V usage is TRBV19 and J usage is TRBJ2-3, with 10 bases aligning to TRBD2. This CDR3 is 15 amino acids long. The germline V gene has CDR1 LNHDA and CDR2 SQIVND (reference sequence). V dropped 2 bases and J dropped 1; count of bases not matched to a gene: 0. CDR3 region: CASSILAGGTDTQYF. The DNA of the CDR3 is TGTGCCAGTAGTATACTAGCGGGGGGCACAGATACGCAGTATTTT.

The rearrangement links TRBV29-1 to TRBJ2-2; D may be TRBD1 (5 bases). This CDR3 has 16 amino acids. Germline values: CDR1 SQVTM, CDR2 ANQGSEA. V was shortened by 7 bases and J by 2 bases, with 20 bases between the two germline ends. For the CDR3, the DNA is TGCAGCGCCGTATGGGGCGATACGTATAACACCGGGGAGCTGTTTTTT. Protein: CSAVWGDTYNTGELFF.

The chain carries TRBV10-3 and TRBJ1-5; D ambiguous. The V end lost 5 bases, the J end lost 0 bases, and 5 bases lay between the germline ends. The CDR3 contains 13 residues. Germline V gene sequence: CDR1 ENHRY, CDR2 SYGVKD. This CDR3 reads CAISRDSNQPQHF. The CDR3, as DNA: TGTGCCATCAGTCGAGATAGCAATCAGCCCCAGCATTTT.

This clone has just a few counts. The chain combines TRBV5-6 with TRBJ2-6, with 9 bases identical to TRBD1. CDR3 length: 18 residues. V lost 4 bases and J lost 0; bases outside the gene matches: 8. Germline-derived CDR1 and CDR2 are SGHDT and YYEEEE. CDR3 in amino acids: CASSRDREWFSGANVLTF. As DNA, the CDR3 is TGTGCCAGCAGCCGGGACAGGGAGTGGTTCTCTGGGGCCAACGTCCTGACTTTC.

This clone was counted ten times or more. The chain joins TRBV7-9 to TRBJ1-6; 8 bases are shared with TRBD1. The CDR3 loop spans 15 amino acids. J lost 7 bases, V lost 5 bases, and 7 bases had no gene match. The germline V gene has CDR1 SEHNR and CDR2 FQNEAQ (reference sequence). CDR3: CASSRTGQYNSPLHF. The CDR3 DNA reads TGTGCCAGCAGCCGGACAGGGCAATACAATTCACCCCTCCACTTT.

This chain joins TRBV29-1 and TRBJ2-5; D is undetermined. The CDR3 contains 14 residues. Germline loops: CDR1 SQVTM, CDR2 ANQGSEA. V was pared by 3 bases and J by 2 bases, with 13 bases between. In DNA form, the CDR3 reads TGCAGCGTTGATGCCCGGGTAGGACAAGAGACCCAGTACTTC. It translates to CSVDARVGQETQYF. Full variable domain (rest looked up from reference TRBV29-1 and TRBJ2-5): SAVISQKPSRDICQRGTSLTIQCQVDSQVTMMFWYRQQPGQSLTLIATANQGSEATYESGFVIDKFPISRPNLTFSTLTVSNMSPEDSSIYLCSVDARVGQETQYFGPGTRLLVL.